The T cell receptor beta chain under discussion was sequenced for a study of blood T cell repertoires in COVID-19. On the study more broadly: The United States, Italy and Spain provided the acute and convalescent COVID-19 samples. In each case, the material was cDNA or gDNA derived from T cells, B-cell-depleted T cells, or PBMCs.

In the study's own analysis: Estimated nucleated cell counts came from reference gene primer amplification. Generated by immunoSEQ multiplex PCR, the TCRdb table keeps only in-frame clones and is missing some. The V and J calls and the clone size are those of that table, but D and trimming were determined from the DNA. The sample contains fewer than 200,000 clones, about 87% of which appear only once. Losses at the gene ends were 4 bases for V and 8 bases for J; bases not matched to a gene: 4. This CDR3 contains 12 residues. The V gene's germline CDR1 is KGHSH and CDR2 LQKENI. This receptor was obtained from a man in his sixties with acute or convalescent COVID-19. The V and J genes are TRBV18 and TRBJ1-1; the match to TRBD1 covers 7 bases. Sequenced: peripheral blood. Here the CDR3 DNA reads TGTGCCAGCTCACGAGGGGACAGAGAAGCTTTCTTT. Translated: CASSRGDREAFF.